A selection of T cell receptor beta chains follows, all from one sample in a study of cytomegalovirus exposure and HLA in healthy donors. The data were produced by immunoSEQ multiplex PCR, yet TCRdb's version contains in-frame clones alone and is incomplete. In the table there are about 200,000 clones, around 78% of which are singletons. The sequenced sample consisted of PBMCs. These TCRs come from a woman under 30 in good health and CMV-seronegative. Each CDR3 is given with its conserved first and last residue. A D gene is named only where the DNA matches it firmly. The size of a clone is reported for some rows only, either as once, few or many, or as a class for expanded clones.

DNA,CDR3,V,J,length,size,D
TGTGCCAGCACCACCCCCTGGGGGTATGGCTACACCTTC,CASTTPWGYGYTF,TRBV6-5,TRBJ1-2,13,few,.
TGCAGCGTTTCACAGGTGGACAAAAACATTCAGTACTTC,CSVSQVDKNIQYF,TRBV29-1,TRBJ2-4,13,.,.
TGTGCCAGCAGTGTTGAACCGACAGAGAACACTGAAGCTTTCTTT,CASSVEPTENTEAFF,TRBV6-1,TRBJ1-1,15,.,.
TGTGCCAGCAGCTTGGGCGCGGGCACTGAAGCTTTCTTT,CASSLGAGTEAFF,TRBV5-5,TRBJ1-1,13,once,.
TGTGCCAGCAGCTTGAACACAGATACGCAGTATTTT,CASSLNTDTQYF,TRBV5-4,TRBJ2-3,12,.,.
TGTGCCAGCAGTAATGGAGGCAGGGGGATCTACGAGCAGTACTTC,CASSNGGRGIYEQYF,TRBV19,TRBJ2-7,15,.,TRBD1
TGTGCCAGCAGTTCGGGGGACAGGGGCAGAGGCTACACCTTC,CASSSGDRGRGYTF,TRBV6-6,TRBJ1-2,14,once,TRBD1
TGTGCCAGCTCACCACGAGCCGGGACTCAAGAGACCCAGTACTTC,CASSPRAGTQETQYF,TRBV18,TRBJ2-5,15,.,.
TGTGCCAGCAGCCCTCGGTTTGCTAGCGGAACCTCTGGGGCCAACGTCCTGACTTTC,CASSPRFASGTSGANVLTF,TRBV7-2,TRBJ2-6,19,.,TRBD2
TGTGCCAGCAGCGTAGAGGGGGGTGGGTCTGTGGAGACCCAGTACTTC,CASSVEGGGSVETQYF,TRBV9,TRBJ2-5,16,.,.
TGTGCCAGCAGGGGACTTGCTTACAATGAGCAGTTCTTC,CASRGLAYNEQFF,TRBV27,TRBJ2-1,13,.,.
TGTGCCAGCAGTGACCCCGCGGGAGAAGCCTACGAGCAGTACTTC,CASSDPAGEAYEQYF,TRBV25-1,TRBJ2-7,15,.,TRBD2
TGTGCCAGCAGCAATCCTAGGGGTCATCAGCCCCAGCATTTT,CASSNPRGHQPQHF,TRBV6-5,TRBJ1-5,14,.,.
TGTGCCTGGAGTGAACAGGGGAACATTCAGTACTTC,CAWSEQGNIQYF,TRBV30,TRBJ2-4,12,.,TRBD1
TGTGCCAGCAGTTTAGCGGAGTACAATGAGCAGTTCTTC,CASSLAEYNEQFF,TRBV27,TRBJ2-1,13,.,.
TGCAGCGCTCTTGACGTGGTTGAAGCTTTCTTT,CSALDVVEAFF,TRBV29-1,TRBJ1-1,11,.,.
TGTGCCAGCAGTTTATTTGGACAGGGACGGCAGCCCCAGCATTTT,CASSLFGQGRQPQHF,TRBV27,TRBJ1-5,15,.,TRBD1
TGTGCCAGCAGCGAGGGGCTAGCGGAGGAGACCCAGTACTTC,CASSEGLAEETQYF,TRBV7-9,TRBJ2-5,14,.,TRBD2
TGTGCCAGCAGTAGGAACCCTTCAAGATCCTACAATGAGCAGTTCTTC,CASSRNPSRSYNEQFF,TRBV6-6,TRBJ2-1,16,once,.
TGTGCCAGCAGTGGGGAGACCAGCATTCTGGCCCAGTACTTC,CASSGETSILAQYF,TRBV2,TRBJ2-5,14,.,.
TGTGCCAGTAAGTCGGTGCCGAGCTCCTACAATGAGCAGTTCTTC,CASKSVPSSYNEQFF,TRBV19,TRBJ2-1,15,.,.
TGTGCCAGCACGCAGGACGGAGCTCGGGAGGAAAAACTGTTTTTT,CASTQDGAREEKLFF,TRBV2,TRBJ1-4,15,.,.
TGCGCCAGCAGTCTGGGAGGGGACATTCAGTACTTC,CASSLGGDIQYF,TRBV5-1,TRBJ2-4,12,.,TRBD2
TGTGCCAGCAGGGAGACAGGGCACGGCTACACCTTC,CASRETGHGYTF,TRBV2,TRBJ1-2,12,.,TRBD1
TGTGCCTGGAGTGGCTTGTCTGGGGCCAACGTCCTGACTTTC,CAWSGLSGANVLTF,TRBV30,TRBJ2-6,14,.,.
TGCGCCAGCAGCTTCGCTAGCGGGGGGTACTACGAGCAGTACTTC,CASSFASGGYYEQYF,TRBV5-1,TRBJ2-7,15,few,TRBD2
TGCGCCAGCAGCCCCCGTTCCGGACTGAACACCTACGAGCAGTACTTC,CASSPRSGLNTYEQYF,TRBV5-1,TRBJ2-7,16,.,.
TGTGCCAGCAGCCCGTGGGTAGCGGGAGGGAATGAGCAGTTCTTC,CASSPWVAGGNEQFF,TRBV5-4,TRBJ2-1,15,.,TRBD2
TGTGCCAGCAGCTTGTCGGGGGTTAGAGATGGCTACACCTTC,CASSLSGVRDGYTF,TRBV5-6,TRBJ1-2,14,.,.
TGTGCCAGCAGTGACACCGGGAGACAAGCTTTCTTT,CASSDTGRQAFF,TRBV6-1,TRBJ1-1,12,.,.
TGTGCCAGCAGTTCGGACACGGTCCGGGGCTACACCTTC,CASSSDTVRGYTF,TRBV6-6,TRBJ1-2,13,.,.
TGTGCCACTATCCCCCACAGGGTTATGGGGGGCTACACCTTC,CATIPHRVMGGYTF,TRBV28,TRBJ1-2,14,once,.
TGTGCCTGGAGTGTAAGTAGCGGGGGCTACAATGAGCAGTTCTTC,CAWSVSSGGYNEQFF,TRBV30,TRBJ2-1,15,.,TRBD2
TGTGCCAGCAGGACAGGCGTGGGGGGTAATGAAAAACTGTTTTTT,CASRTGVGGNEKLFF,TRBV6-1,TRBJ1-4,15,once,.
TGTGCCAGCAGCTTGTCGACAGGGCGCAATCAGCCCCAGCATTTT,CASSLSTGRNQPQHF,TRBV7-2,TRBJ1-5,15,.,TRBD1
TGTGCCAGCAGTTTAACCCTCGGACTAGCGGGAGCCGGGAATGAGCAGTTCTTC,CASSLTLGLAGAGNEQFF,TRBV28,TRBJ2-1,18,.,TRBD2
TGTGCCAGCTCCTCTCGGAGGGATTTT,CASSSRRDF,TRBV18,TRBJ2-3,9,.,.
TGTGCCAGCAGCTCCGTGGAGGCAGGACCTCGATTCGGGGAGCTGTTTTTT,CASSSVEAGPRFGELFF,TRBV7-6,TRBJ2-2,17,.,.
TGCGCCAGCAGTGAGACAAGACGGGACCACGAGCAGTACTTC,CASSETRRDHEQYF,TRBV10-2,TRBJ2-7,14,.,.
TGTGCCAGCTCCTTACAGGGGTTCTACGAGCAGTACTTC,CASSLQGFYEQYF,TRBV5-6,TRBJ2-7,13,.,TRBD1
TGTGCCAGCGATGACGGGTCCCACGAGCAGTACTTC,CASDDGSHEQYF,TRBV28,TRBJ2-7,12,.,.
TGCGCCAGCAGCTGGCAGCGGGGAGAACAAGAGACCCAGTACTTC,CASSWQRGEQETQYF,TRBV5-1,TRBJ2-5,15,once,TRBD2
TGTGCCAGCGGGTCTTATGGCTCCTACGAGCAGTACTTC,CASGSYGSYEQYF,TRBV28,TRBJ2-7,13,once,.
TGTGCCAGCAGCCAAGTCGATGAGCAGTTCTTC,CASSQVDEQFF,TRBV14,TRBJ2-1,11,.,.